Shown below are 14 T cell receptor beta chains from a single sample sequenced in a study of blood T cell repertoires in COVID-19. The protocol was immunoSEQ multiplex PCR, while the TCRdb copy is restricted to in-frame clones and leaves out a portion. The sample lists about 250,000 clones, around 86% seen once, with 5.5% to 6% in the top ten. Sequencing was performed on peripheral blood. The origin of the receptors is a woman aged 80 or over with COVID-19, enrolled during active disease.

The rearrangement links TRBV19 to TRBJ1-6; perhaps TRBD1 as D (6 bases). CDR1 LNHDA and CDR2 SQIVND come from the germline V gene (reference sequence). The CDR3 has 13 amino acids. Deletions cut 5 bases from V and 7 bases from J, with 9 bases between. This CDR3 reads CASSGQGNSPLHF. CDR3 nucleotide sequence: TGTGCCAGTAGTGGCCAGGGGAATTCACCCCTCCACTTT.

This chain links TRBV7-9 with TRBJ2-7; D not resolved. Germline CDR1 and CDR2: SEHNR and FQNEAQ (reference sequence). Trimming left V 11 bases short and J 5 bases short, with 16 bases between. CDR3 length: 12 amino acids. The chain's CDR3 is CAVGSISHEQYF. The CDR3, as DNA: TGTGCCGTGGGCAGTATTTCCCACGAGCAGTACTTC.

The chain links TRBV11-2 to TRBJ2-3; D call uncertain. From germline, CDR1 is SGHAT and CDR2 FQNNGV. This CDR3 has 13 residues. The V end lost 5 bases, the J end lost 2 bases, and 8 bases lay between the germline ends. Here the CDR3 reads CASSPRFTDTQYF. DNA of the CDR3: TGTGCCAGCAGCCCACGGTTCACAGATACGCAGTATTTT.

This chain uses TRBV12-3 or TRBV12-4 with TRBJ1-1, with D possibly TRBD1 on 5 matching bases. CDR3 length: 13 amino acids. V was shortened by 2 bases and J by 3 bases, with 7 bases between the two germline ends. The CDR3: CASSLPGHTEAFF. DNA for the CDR3: TGTGCCAGCAGTTTACCAGGGCACACTGAAGCTTTCTTT.

This rearrangement joins TRBV2 to TRBJ1-5, with TRBD1 identical over 8 bases. Germline CDR1 is SNHLY and CDR2 is FYNNEI. V trimming: 10 bases; J trimming: 7 bases; junction bases outside the gene matches: 9. The CDR3 has 13 amino acids. CDR3 DNA: TGTGCCACCTCGGACAGGGAATACCAGCCCCAGCATTTT. Its protein product is CATSDREYQPQHF.

The rearrangement links TRBV10-3 to TRBJ1-3; 7 nucleotides agree with TRBD1. The ends lost 10 bases at V and 4 bases at J; junction bases unmatched: 13. The CDR3 spans 15 residues. CDR1 and CDR2 (germline): ENHRY, SYGVKD. The CDR3 coding sequence is TGTGCCACGGCCCCGCCAGGACAGGCGGGAAACACCATATATTTT. Translated: CATAPPGQAGNTIYF.

The chain joins TRBV10-3 to TRBJ2-3; D gene unclear. The CDR3 is 14 residues long. V was cut by 11 bases and J by 2 bases, with 17 bases left in between. Looked up from germline, CDR1 is ENHRY and CDR2 is SYGVKD. CDR3 nucleotide sequence: TGTGCCTCCGCCGAGACCGCGGCCACAGATACGCAGTATTTT. It encodes CASAETAATDTQYF.

This rearrangement joins TRBV27 to TRBJ2-1, with 7 bases aligning to TRBD1. Germline loops: CDR1 MNHEY, CDR2 SMNVEV (reference sequence). The CDR3 extends over 17 amino acids. V was clipped by 6 bases and J by 3 bases; unmatched bases: 14. The CDR3 reads CASRPGQTRTDYNEQFF. CDR3 in DNA: TGTGCCAGCAGACCGGGACAGACTCGGACCGACTACAATGAGCAGTTCTTC.

The chain joins TRBV28 to TRBJ1-3, with 9 bases fitting TRBD1. The length of the CDR3 is 17 residues. Germline V gene data show CDR1 as MDHEN and CDR2 as SYDVKM. J was trimmed by 0 bases and V by 1 base; bases with no gene match: 4. The DNA for the CDR3 is TGTGCCAGCAGTTTATTTACAGGGGGCCACTCTGGAAACACCATATATTTT. This sequence encodes CASSLFTGGHSGNTIYF.

This clone came up once. J is TRBJ2-7 and V is TRBV9, with TRBD1 matching over 11 bases. In germline, CDR1 is SGDLS, CDR2 YYNGEE. The ends lost 3 bases at V and 4 bases at J; junction bases unmatched: 6. The CDR3 length is 15 residues. The CDR3 DNA follows: TGTGCCAGCAGCGCCCGGGACAGGGGGGGTTACGAGCAGTACTTC. Protein sequence: CASSARDRGGYEQYF.

The genes are TRBV13 and TRBJ2-7, with D perhaps TRBD2 (6 bases). In germline, CDR1 is PRHDT, CDR2 FYEKMQ (reference sequence). Trimming shortened V by 5 bases and J by 11 bases, and 19 bases separated the two germline ends. The CDR3 spans 13 residues. Here the CDR3 DNA reads TGTGCCAGCAGCCTAAGGGAGGAAACGATGGAGTACTTC. As protein: CASSLREETMEYF.

The chain couples TRBV2 to TRBJ2-5; 9 bases fit TRBD2. This CDR3 has 17 amino acids. V lost 5 bases and J lost 4; bases outside the gene matches: 14. The germline V gene has CDR1 SNHLY and CDR2 FYNNEI. In DNA, the CDR3 is TGTGCCAGCAGTCTAGGACTAGCGCAGTTAGTCGTAGAGACCCAGTACTTC. Translating it yields CASSLGLAQLVVETQYF.

This clone appeared once. The chain uses TRBV20-1 and TRBJ2-7; TRBD1 might be the D (6 bases). Deletions cut 3 bases from V and 7 bases from J, with 10 bases between. Germline values: CDR1 DFQATT, CDR2 SNEGSKA (reference sequence). The CDR3 contains 11 residues. The CDR3 DNA reads as TGCAGTGCTAGGGATCAGGGGGAGCAGTACGTC. Amino acids: CSARDQGEQYV.

This chain uses TRBV5-1 with TRBJ2-5; 9 bases align to TRBD2. The V gene's germline CDR1 is SGHRS and CDR2 YFSETQ. This CDR3 comprises 18 residues. Germline trimming cut 0 bases from V and 1 base from J; bases unmatched to any gene: 10. CDR3 in amino acids: CASSLVGRSGGIQETQYF. CDR3 nucleotide sequence: TGCGCCAGCAGCTTGGTTGGTCGGAGCGGGGGGATCCAAGAGACCCAGTACTTC.